These T cell receptor beta chains were read from a single sample in a study of T cells in Graves' hyperthyroidism and ophthalmopathy. TCRdb re-derived calls from the multiplex PCR reads in MiXCR, one entry per CDR3 protein. The sample lists a few hundred thousand distinct CDR3 sequences; roughly 15% were seen once. Sequencing was performed on blood. The receptors shown here come from a woman between 25 and 40 years old with Graves' ophthalmopathy. CDR3s leave out the opening cysteine and the closing phenylalanine or tryptophan.

J gene: TRBJ2-7; V gene: TRBV4-3; CDR3 protein: ASSQEMGLAGSHEQY
J gene: TRBJ1-2; V gene: TRBV4-3; CDR3 protein: ASSQAAGRGSGGYT
J gene: TRBJ1-4; V gene: TRBV27; CDR3 protein: ASSLSHFATNEKLF
J gene: TRBJ2-3; V gene: TRBV12-3/TRBV12-4; CDR3 protein: ASSEGTPGVTDTQY
J gene: TRBJ1-2; V gene: TRBV7-2; CDR3 protein: ASSPGGLNYGYT
J gene: TRBJ2-3; V gene: TRBV2; CDR3 protein: ASSSRDSTDTQY
J gene: TRBJ2-6; V gene: TRBV10-1; CDR3 protein: ASSESGISGANVLT
J gene: TRBJ1-4; V gene: TRBV6-1; CDR3 protein: ASRGTNEKLF
J gene: TRBJ2-7; V gene: TRBV6-1; CDR3 protein: ASSDATGLSSYEQY
J gene: TRBJ2-1; V gene: TRBV5-1; CDR3 protein: ASKEGNNEQC
J gene: TRBJ2-7; V gene: TRBV11-2; CDR3 protein: ASSPGTSGTMVY
J gene: TRBJ1-1; V gene: TRBV10-3; CDR3 protein: AIRTGGGTEAF
J gene: TRBJ2-5; V gene: TRBV3-1; CDR3 protein: ASSQGRGRAMGRY
J gene: TRBJ2-1; V gene: TRBV6-5; CDR3 protein: ASSYRTSGRVSHNEQF
J gene: TRBJ2-7; V gene: TRBV10-3; CDR3 protein: AISESEGPYEQY
J gene: TRBJ1-1; V gene: TRBV5-1; CDR3 protein: ASSFGTAVPTEAF
J gene: TRBJ2-7; V gene: TRBV28; CDR3 protein: ASSFTTSGTYEQY
J gene: TRBJ1-2; V gene: TRBV7-2; CDR3 protein: ASSPVLYGYT
J gene: TRBJ2-1; V gene: TRBV20-1; CDR3 protein: SARKTGTTYNEQF
J gene: TRBJ2-3; V gene: TRBV30; CDR3 protein: AFRDRGTDTQY
J gene: TRBJ2-1; V gene: TRBV3-1; CDR3 protein: ASSQRTSGPYNEQF
J gene: TRBJ1-5; V gene: TRBV4-3; CDR3 protein: ASSQVAGTGRYSNQPQH
J gene: TRBJ2-3; V gene: TRBV28; CDR3 protein: ASSLLDRGSSTDTQY
J gene: TRBJ1-6; V gene: TRBV2; CDR3 protein: ASSEEEVNSPLH
J gene: TRBJ1-3; V gene: TRBV5-6; CDR3 protein: ASSLEDSGNTIY
J gene: TRBJ1-3; V gene: TRBV7-9; CDR3 protein: ASSLADRNYSGNTIY
J gene: TRBJ2-7; V gene: TRBV7-2; CDR3 protein: ASSLRLAGVDEQY
J gene: TRBJ1-1; V gene: TRBV30; CDR3 protein: AWSHDLQGWDTEAF
J gene: TRBJ2-2; V gene: TRBV28; CDR3 protein: ASNVGGSDTGELF
J gene: TRBJ2-7; V gene: TRBV20-1; CDR3 protein: SARDRGTLTYEQY
J gene: TRBJ2-1; V gene: TRBV2; CDR3 protein: ASGEVRSYNEQF
J gene: TRBJ2-2; V gene: TRBV28; CDR3 protein: ASSRVQGAPAGELF
J gene: TRBJ2-3; V gene: TRBV7-9; CDR3 protein: ASSPATPQTSTDTQY
J gene: TRBJ2-3; V gene: TRBV12-3/TRBV12-4; CDR3 protein: ASSLAQPTDTQY
J gene: TRBJ2-7; V gene: TRBV3-1; CDR3 protein: ASSPEDRASYEQY
J gene: TRBJ1-1; V gene: TRBV28; CDR3 protein: ASRGWGMNTEAF
J gene: TRBJ2-3; V gene: TRBV5-1; CDR3 protein: ASSLYGVDTQY
J gene: TRBJ2-1; V gene: TRBV6-1; CDR3 protein: ASSSRGLQENEQF
J gene: TRBJ2-3; V gene: TRBV12-3/TRBV12-4; CDR3 protein: ASSGNGQTTQY
J gene: TRBJ2-7; V gene: TRBV5-1; CDR3 protein: ASSLDFSGRGLYEQY
J gene: TRBJ2-5; V gene: TRBV12-3/TRBV12-4; CDR3 protein: ASSLSGSGSRETQY
J gene: TRBJ2-1; V gene: TRBV18; CDR3 protein: ASSPPTSGSRYEQF
J gene: TRBJ2-5; V gene: TRBV19; CDR3 protein: ASTQARRYQETQY
J gene: TRBJ2-4; V gene: TRBV6-1; CDR3 protein: ASLPRSGAVAKNIQY